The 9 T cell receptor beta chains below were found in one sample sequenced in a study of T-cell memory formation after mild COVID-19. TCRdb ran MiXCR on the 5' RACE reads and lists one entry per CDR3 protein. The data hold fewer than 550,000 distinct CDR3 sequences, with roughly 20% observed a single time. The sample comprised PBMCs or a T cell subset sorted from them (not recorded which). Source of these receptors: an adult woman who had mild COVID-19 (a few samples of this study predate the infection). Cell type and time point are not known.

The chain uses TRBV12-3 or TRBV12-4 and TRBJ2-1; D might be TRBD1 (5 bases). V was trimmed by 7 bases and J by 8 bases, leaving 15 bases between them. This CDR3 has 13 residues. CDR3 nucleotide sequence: TGTGCCAGCATTCTCCCAGGGTTCGATGAGCAGTTCTTC. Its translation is CASILPGFDEQFF.

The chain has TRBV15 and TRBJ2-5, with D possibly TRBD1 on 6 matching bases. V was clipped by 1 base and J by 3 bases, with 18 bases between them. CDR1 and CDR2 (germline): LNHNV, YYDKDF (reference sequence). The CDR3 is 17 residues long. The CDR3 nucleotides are TGTGCCACCAGCAGAGCAGTAGTGACAGGCCAAAAAGAGACCCAGTACTTC. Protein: CATSRAVVTGQKETQYF.

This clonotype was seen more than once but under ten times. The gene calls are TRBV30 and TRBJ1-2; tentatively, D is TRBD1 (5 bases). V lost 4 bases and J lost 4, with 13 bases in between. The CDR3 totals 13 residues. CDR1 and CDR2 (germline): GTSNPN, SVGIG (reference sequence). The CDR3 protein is CAWTLNGAYGYTF. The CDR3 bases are TGTGCCTGGACCCTAAACGGGGCCTATGGCTACACCTTC.

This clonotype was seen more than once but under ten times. Here the CDR3 reads CASSLSGGAEEQYF. The CDR3 region has the DNA TGCGCCAGCAGCCTTAGCGGGGGGGCGGAGGAGCAGTACTTC. This sequence joins TRBV5-1 and TRBJ2-7; 11 bases line up with TRBD2. CDR3 length equals 14 residues. CDR1 is SGHRS, CDR2 YFSETQ, per germline. V was pared by 4 bases and J by 7 bases, with 7 bases of the junction left unmatched.

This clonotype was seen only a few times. This CDR3 reads CASSYSGQGPPEQFF. CDR3 bases: TGTGCCAGCAGCTACTCTGGACAGGGTCCCCCCGAGCAGTTCTTC. This chain connects TRBV12-3 or TRBV12-4 to TRBJ2-1, with 8 positions matching TRBD1. V shed 6 bases, J shed 10 bases, and the junction held 14 bases outside the gene matches. CDR3 length: 15 amino acids.

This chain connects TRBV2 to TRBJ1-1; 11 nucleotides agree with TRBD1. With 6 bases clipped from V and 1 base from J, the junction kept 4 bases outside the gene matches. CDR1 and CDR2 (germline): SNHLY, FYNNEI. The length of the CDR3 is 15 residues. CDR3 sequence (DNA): TGTGCCAGCAGGGGACAGGGGGTTAAGAACACTGAAGCTTTCTTT. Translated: CASRGQGVKNTEAFF.

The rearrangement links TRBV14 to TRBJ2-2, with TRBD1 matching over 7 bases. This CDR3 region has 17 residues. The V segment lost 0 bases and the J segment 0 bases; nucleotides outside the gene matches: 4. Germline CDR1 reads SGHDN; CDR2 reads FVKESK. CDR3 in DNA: TGTGCCAGCAGCCAAGAAGAGACAGGGACGAACACCGGGGAGCTGTTTTTT. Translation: CASSQEETGTNTGELFF.

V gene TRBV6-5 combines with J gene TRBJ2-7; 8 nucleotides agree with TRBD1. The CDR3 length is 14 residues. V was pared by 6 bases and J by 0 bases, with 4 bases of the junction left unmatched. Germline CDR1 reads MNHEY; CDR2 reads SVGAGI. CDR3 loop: CASSHRGSSYEQYF. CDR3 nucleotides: TGTGCCAGCAGCCACAGGGGGAGCTCCTACGAGCAGTACTTC.

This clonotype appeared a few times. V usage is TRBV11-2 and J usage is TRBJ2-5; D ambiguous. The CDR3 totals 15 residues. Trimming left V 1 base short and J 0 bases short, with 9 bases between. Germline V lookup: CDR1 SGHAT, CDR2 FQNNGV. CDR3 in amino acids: CASSLGGPYQETQYF. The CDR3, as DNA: TGTGCCAGCAGCTTAGGCGGACCGTACCAAGAGACCCAGTACTTC.